The following is a T cell receptor beta chain sequence with its context. Amplification used 60 Vbeta primers and 13 Jbeta primers. TCRdb's copy holds only in-frame clones and misses some; the assay was immunoSEQ multiplex PCR. The sample contains over 100,000 clones, 78% of which appear only once. The sample is drawn from a study of cytomegalovirus exposure and HLA in healthy donors. Germline CDR1 reads MNHNS; CDR2 reads SASEGT. V lost 4 bases to trimming and J lost 5 bases; unmatched junction nucleotides: 2. The CDR3 length is 13 residues. The sample taken for sequencing was PBMCs. The TCR comes from a female donor in good health and CMV-seronegative. J is TRBJ2-1 and V is TRBV6-1, with 7 bases identical to TRBD1. The CDR3 sequence: CASSVTGDNEQFF. CDR3 DNA: TGTGCCAGCAGTGTTACAGGGGACAATGAGCAGTTCTTC.